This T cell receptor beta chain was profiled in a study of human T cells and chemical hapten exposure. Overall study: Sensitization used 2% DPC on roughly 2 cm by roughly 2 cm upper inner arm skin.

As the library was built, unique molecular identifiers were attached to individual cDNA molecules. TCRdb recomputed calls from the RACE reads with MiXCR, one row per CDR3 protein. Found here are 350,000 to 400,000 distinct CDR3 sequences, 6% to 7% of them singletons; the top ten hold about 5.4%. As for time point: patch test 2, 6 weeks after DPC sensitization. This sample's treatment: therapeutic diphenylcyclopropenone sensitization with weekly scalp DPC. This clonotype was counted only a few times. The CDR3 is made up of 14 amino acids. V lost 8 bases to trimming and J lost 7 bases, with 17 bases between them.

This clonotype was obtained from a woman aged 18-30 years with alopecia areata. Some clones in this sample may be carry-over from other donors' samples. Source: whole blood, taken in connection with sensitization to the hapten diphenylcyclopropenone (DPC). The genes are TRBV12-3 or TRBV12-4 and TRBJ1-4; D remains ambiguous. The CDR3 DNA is TGTGCCAGCGGGTCTCGGGCACCCGGTGAAAAACTGTTTTTT. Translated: CASGSRAPGEKLFF.